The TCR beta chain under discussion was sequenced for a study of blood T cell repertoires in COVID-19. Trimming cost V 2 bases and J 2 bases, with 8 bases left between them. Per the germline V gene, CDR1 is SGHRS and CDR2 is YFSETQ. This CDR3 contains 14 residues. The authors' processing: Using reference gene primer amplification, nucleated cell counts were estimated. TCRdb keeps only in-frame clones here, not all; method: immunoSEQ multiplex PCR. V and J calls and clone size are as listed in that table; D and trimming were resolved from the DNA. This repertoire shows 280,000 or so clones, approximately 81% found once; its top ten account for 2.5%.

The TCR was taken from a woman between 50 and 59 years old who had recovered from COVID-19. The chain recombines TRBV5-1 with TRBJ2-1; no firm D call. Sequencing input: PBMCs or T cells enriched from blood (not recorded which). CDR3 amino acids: CASSFESTYNEQFF. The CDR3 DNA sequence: TGCGCCAGCAGCTTTGAAAGCACCTACAATGAGCAGTTCTTC.